This TCR beta chain is from a study of naive and memory T cell subsets. Study-wide results and caveats: Especially in CD8 cells, naive repertoires contained a few larger clonotypes, possibly CD45RA-re-expressing memory cells.

Both TRBC1 and TRBC2 were covered by a beta constant-region primer of two equimolar oligonucleotides. Nested alpha and beta constant-region primers with the SP2 primer drove four PCR rounds on ligated cDNA. An oligonucleotide with the SP2 primer and a 12-nucleotide UMI was ligated to the cDNA 3' end. TCRdb recomputed calls from the UMI-ligation and nested PCR reads with MiXCR, one row per CDR3 protein. Of just over 80,000 distinct CDR3 sequences listed, about 10% are singletons. On this clonotype itself: No antigen is known for it.

Germline loops: CDR1 LGHNA, CDR2 YNFKEQ. The CDR3 spans 16 residues. The V end was cut by 1 base, the J end by 4 bases, with 14 bases between. The specimen sequenced was naive CD8+ T cells from blood. The rearrangement joins TRBV4-2 to TRBJ2-1; D is possibly TRBD1 (6 bases). This receptor was identified in a human donor in good health. CDR3 in DNA: TGTGCCAGCAGCCAAGGTGGGGGCGGTCCTTACAATGAGCAGTTCTTC. It yields the protein CASSQGGGGPYNEQFF.